This T cell receptor (beta chain) was captured by sequencing in a study of blood T cell repertoires in COVID-19. Overall study: Material from acute and convalescent COVID-19 was sourced from the United States, Italy and Spain.

Data came from immunoSEQ multiplex PCR; TCRdb stores just in-frame clones and leaves some out. Of roughly 300,000 clones listed, roughly 87% were seen once; the top ten hold more than 0.8%. The CDR3 covers 18 residues. Trimming cost V 2 bases and J 1 base; bases outside gene matches: 9. Germline values: CDR1 SNHLY, CDR2 FYNNEI. V gene TRBV2 combines with J gene TRBJ1-5, with 9 bases lining up with TRBD1. Sequences were obtained from PBMCs or T cells enriched from blood (not recorded which). The TCR comes from a woman under 40 who had recovered from COVID-19. CDR3 nucleotide sequence: TGTGCCAGCAGTGAAAGGTGGAACAGGGGGCAAAGCAATCAGCCCCAGCATTTT. Its translation is CASSERWNRGQSNQPQHF.